This TCR beta chain was documented in a study of blood T cell repertoires in COVID-19. Data came from immunoSEQ multiplex PCR; TCRdb stores just in-frame clones and leaves some out. The data show 200,000 to 250,000 clones, under 85% seen once. Germline-derived CDR1 and CDR2 are KGHDR and SFDVKD. This CDR3 region has 11 residues. With 4 bases removed from V and 8 bases from J, the gap between germline ends came to 7 bases. This TCR was sampled from a young man who had recovered from COVID-19. J is TRBJ1-2 and V is TRBV24-1; D is undetermined. The material sequenced was peripheral blood. CDR3 nucleotide sequence: TGTGCCACCAGTGACGAGGTCGGCTACACCTTC. Its translation is CATSDEVGYTF.